Shown below are 30 T cell receptor beta chains from a single sample sequenced in a study of control samples from healthy donors and cancer patients. Clones were read by immunoSEQ multiplex PCR, and TCRdb kept only the in-frame ones, dropping some. In the table there are some 130,000 clones, about 95% of which are singletons. The sequenced sample consisted of blood. The receptors were gathered from a man under 40 in good health.

The chain combines TRBV30 with TRBJ2-5; 9 nucleotides line up with TRBD1. V lost 1 base to trimming and J lost 9 bases; unmatched junction nucleotides: 3. The CDR3 is 12 residues long. Germline V CDR1 and CDR2: GTSNPN, SVGIG (reference sequence). The CDR3 sequence: CAWSGTGVAQYF. In DNA, the CDR3 is TGTGCCTGGAGTGGGACAGGGGTGGCCCAGTACTTC.

This clone was found once. The V gene is TRBV14, the J gene TRBJ2-7, with 8 bases matching TRBD2. This CDR3 contains 13 residues. V shed 0 bases and J 6 bases; nucleotides not matched to a gene: 1. Germline-derived CDR1 and CDR2 are SGHDN and FVKESK. In DNA form, the CDR3 reads TGTGCCAGCAGCCAAGATCGGGGGGGCGAGCAGTACTTC. This codes for CASSQDRGGEQYF. The full variable domain, completed using reference TRBV14 and TRBJ2-7, is EAGVTQFPSHSVIEKGQTVTLRCDPISGHDNLYWYRRVMGKEIKFLLHFVKESKQDESGMPNNRFLAERTGGTYSTLKVQPAELEDSGVYFCASSQDRGGEQYFGPGTRLTVT.

This chain connects TRBV7-9 to TRBJ1-4, with D perhaps TRBD1 (5 bases). The CDR3 length is 13 residues. V was cut by 3 bases and J by 7 bases, with 9 bases left in between. CDR1 is SEHNR and CDR2 is FQNEAQ in the germline V gene (reference sequence). In DNA form, the CDR3 reads TGTGCCAGCAGCTTTGGGGGGACTGAAAAACTGTTTTTT. It specifies CASSFGGTEKLFF.

With respect to this clone: Mismatch with germline at one junction end may stem from a read error. The chain carries TRBV15 and TRBJ1-4; TRBD1 might be the D (5 bases). Germline lookup yields CDR1 LNHNV and CDR2 YYDKDF (reference sequence). CDR3 length: 11 amino acids. CDR3 loop: CATSREGPRLF. The CDR3 nucleotides are TGTGCCACCAGCAGAGAGGGGCCTAGGCTTTTT.

The CDR3 is CASSLVGRDRSSYEQYF. CDR3 DNA sequence: TGTGCCAGCAGCTTAGTAGGTCGGGACAGGAGCTCCTACGAGCAGTACTTC. This chain joins TRBV7-9 and TRBJ2-7; 8 nucleotides line up with TRBD1. CDR3 length: 17 amino acids. J was trimmed by 0 bases and V by 1 base; bases with no gene match: 8. The germline CDR1 and CDR2 sequences are SEHNR and FQNEAQ (reference sequence).

The chain uses TRBV5-6 and TRBJ2-1; D possibly corresponds to TRBD1 (6 bases). This CDR3 contains 16 residues. Between the trimmed V and J ends, which lost 3 bases and 3 bases, there was a span of 16 bases. Germline CDR1 SGHDT, CDR2 YYEEEE. CDR3 sequence: CASSSDDGTNYNEQFF. The CDR3 bases are TGTGCCAGCAGCTCAGATGACGGGACAAACTACAATGAGCAGTTCTTC.

The chain employs TRBV5-1 and TRBJ1-5; the D gene is possibly TRBD1 (5 bases). The germline V gene has CDR1 SGHRS and CDR2 YFSETQ. V lost 0 bases to trimming and J lost 6 bases, with 7 bases between them. The CDR3 has 13 amino acids. The CDR3 region has the DNA TGCGCCAGCAGCTTGGACGGGGGTCAGCCCCAGCATTTT. It yields the protein CASSLDGGQPQHF.

The CDR3 nucleotides read TGCGCCAGCAGCCAAATTAACCGGGCCGAGGCGAACACTGAAGCTTTCTTT. Protein sequence: CASSQINRAEANTEAFF. The chain links TRBV4-3 to TRBJ1-1; D uncertain. CDR1 and CDR2 from the germline V gene are LGHNA and YSLEER. This CDR3 comprises 17 residues. Trimming shortened V by 2 bases and J by 1 base, and 17 bases separated the two germline ends.

V usage is TRBV5-6 and J usage is TRBJ1-2; TRBD1 is a possible D gene (6 bases). The CDR3 length is 14 residues. CDR1 and CDR2 (germline): SGHDT, YYEEEE. V was pared by 1 base and J by 4 bases, with 11 bases between. The CDR3 bases are TGTGCCAGCAGCTTGCTGGGGGCGCCCTATGGCTACACCTTC. It encodes CASSLLGAPYGYTF.

This clone was seen only once. This rearrangement joins TRBV28 to TRBJ2-1; 7 nucleotides align to TRBD2. The CDR3 contains 15 residues. The germline V gene has CDR1 MDHEN and CDR2 SYDVKM. V was pared by 3 bases and J by 4 bases, with 6 bases of the junction left unmatched. The CDR3 coding sequence is TGTGCCAGCAGTTTGACTAGCCTTGGGTACAATGAGCAGTTCTTC. This gives the protein CASSLTSLGYNEQFF.

To note about this clone: Distinct nucleotide sequences in the sample also encode this CDR3. The chain joins TRBV11-2 to TRBJ2-7; D unclear. Germline assignment: CDR1 SGHAT and CDR2 FQNNGV. This CDR3 has 13 amino acids. V dropped 1 base and J dropped 2 bases, with 6 bases sitting between them. Written as DNA, the CDR3 is TGTGCCAGCAGCTTAGGTCCGCCCTACGAGCAGTACTTC. Protein product: CASSLGPPYEQYF.

This chain joins TRBV5-5 and TRBJ1-1; TRBD1 might be the D (6 bases). Germline CDR1 is SGHKS and CDR2 is YYEKEE (reference sequence). The V end lost 3 bases, the J end lost 2 bases, and 8 bases lay between the germline ends. This CDR3 region has 13 residues. The CDR3 here is CASSWTANTEAFF. CDR3 in DNA: TGTGCCAGCAGCTGGACAGCAAACACTGAAGCTTTCTTT.

V gene TRBV5-8 combines with J gene TRBJ2-2; D is perhaps TRBD1 or TRBD2 (5 bases each). V was clipped by 5 bases and J by 1 base, with 18 bases between them. CDR3 length: 17 residues. Germline assignment: CDR1 SGHTS and CDR2 YDEGEE. The CDR3 spells CASRPWPGTKNTGELFF. In DNA form, the CDR3 reads TGTGCCAGCAGGCCATGGCCCGGGACCAAGAACACCGGGGAGCTGTTTTTT.

The rearrangement joins TRBV29-1 to TRBJ2-5; TRBD2 matches 12 bases. J gave up 4 bases and V 6 bases, and 12 bases lay outside the gene matches. The CDR3 has 16 amino acids. Germline CDR1 reads SQVTM; CDR2 reads ANQGSEA. CDR3 sequence reads: CSVEKERLAGVETQYF. In nucleotides, the CDR3 is TGCAGCGTGGAAAAGGAGAGACTAGCGGGGGTAGAGACCCAGTACTTC.

The rearrangement joins TRBV4-3 to TRBJ2-6; the D is unclear. The CDR3 is made up of 17 amino acids. V was trimmed by 4 bases and J by 0 bases, leaving 13 bases between them. Per germline, CDR1 LGHNA and CDR2 YSLEER. Here the CDR3 reads CASSLGHWNSGANVLTF. The CDR3, as DNA: TGCGCCAGCAGCCTCGGGCACTGGAACTCTGGGGCCAACGTCCTGACTTTC.

The genes are TRBV30 and TRBJ1-2; D is perhaps TRBD1 (5 bases). V was pared by 2 bases and J by 4 bases, with 14 bases between. The V gene's germline CDR1 is GTSNPN and CDR2 SVGIG (reference sequence). CDR3 length: 14 amino acids. CDR3 loop: CAWSTQGPTYGYTF. CDR3 DNA: TGTGCCTGGAGTACCCAGGGACCGACCTATGGCTACACCTTC.

V and J are TRBV7-6 and TRBJ2-7, with D perhaps given as TRBD1 or TRBD2 (6 bases each). From germline, CDR1 is SGHVS and CDR2 FNYEAQ. Trimming removed 3 bases from V and 2 bases from J, with 8 bases in between. This CDR3 has 13 residues. This CDR3 reads CASSLEGAYEQYF. The CDR3 DNA reads as TGTGCCAGCAGCTTGGAGGGGGCCTACGAGCAGTACTTC.

The CDR3 sequence: CASSQETGTWGEKLFF. In DNA form, the CDR3 reads TGCGCCAGCAGCCAAGAGACAGGGACCTGGGGGGAAAAACTGTTTTTT. The V and J genes are TRBV4-3 and TRBJ1-4; the match to TRBD1 covers 7 bases. V trimming: 0 bases; J trimming: 8 bases; junction bases outside the gene matches: 9. The CDR3 covers 16 residues. Per germline, CDR1 LGHNA and CDR2 YSLEER.

The V gene is TRBV5-8, the J gene TRBJ2-2, with D possibly TRBD1 on 6 matching bases. Trimming pared 2 bases from V and 4 bases from J, leaving 18 bases between. Germline V gene data show CDR1 as SGHTS and CDR2 as YDEGEE. The CDR3 loop spans 17 amino acids. The CDR3, as DNA: TGTGCCAGCAGCTTCCATTTTCCGGACAGTGTCACCGGGGAGCTGTTTTTT. Amino acid sequence: CASSFHFPDSVTGELFF.

CDR3 in DNA: TGTGCCAGCAGCCAGGCCGCCGGGACCACCTACGAGCAGTACTTC. It translates to CASSQAAGTTYEQYF. V and J are TRBV3-1 (or the pseudogene TRBV3-2) and TRBJ2-7; tentatively, D is TRBD1 or TRBD2 (5 bases each). The germline gives CDR1 LGHDT, CDR2 YNNKEL (reference sequence). Trimming stripped 3 bases from V and 2 bases from J, with 14 bases between. The CDR3 has 15 residues.

CDR3 sequence: CASSHGQEWGLETQYF. CDR3 in DNA: TGTGCCAGCAGCCATGGACAAGAATGGGGGCTTGAGACCCAGTACTTC. The chain links TRBV3-1 (or the pseudogene TRBV3-2) to TRBJ2-5, with TRBD1 as a possible D gene (6 bases). V shed 3 bases and J shed 5 bases, with 19 bases lying between them. Germline loops: CDR1 LGHDT, CDR2 YNNKEL (reference sequence). The CDR3 has 16 residues.

This clone was seen only a few times. The rearrangement links TRBV7-2 to TRBJ2-5; no reliable D call. The CDR3 contains 11 residues. Germline V gives CDR1 SGHTA, CDR2 FQGNSA. V lost 3 bases to trimming and J lost 8 bases, with 7 bases between them. The CDR3 DNA reads TGTGCCAGCAGCTTTTATCAAACCCAGTACTTC. Translated, it gives CASSFYQTQYF. Full variable domain (outside the CDR3, taken from reference TRBV7-2 and TRBJ2-5): GAGVSQSPSNKVTEKGKDVELRCDPISGHTALYWYRQSLGQGLEFLIYFQGNSAPDKSGLPSDRFSAERTGGSVSTLTIQRTQQEDSAVYLCASSFYQTQYFGPGTRLLVL.

The V call is TRBV6-4, the J call TRBJ2-6; 9 bases line up with TRBD1. Germline CDR1 MRHNA, CDR2 SNTAGT. The junction had 4 bases not matched to a gene; V was cut back by 7 bases and J by 0 bases. This CDR3 contains 16 residues. The CDR3 sequence is CASTPTGGSGANVLTF. DNA of the CDR3: TGTGCCAGCACTCCGACAGGGGGCTCTGGGGCCAACGTCCTGACTTTC.

V is TRBV28 and J is TRBJ2-7; D tentatively reads TRBD1 or TRBD2 (6 bases each). CDR1 is MDHEN and CDR2 is SYDVKM in the germline V gene. The CDR3 contains 14 residues. V lost 5 bases and J lost 1, with 12 bases in between. As DNA, the CDR3 is TGTGCCAGCAGTCCATGGGGGGCTTCCTACGAGCAGTACTTC. It codes for CASSPWGASYEQYF.

J is TRBJ2-7 and V is TRBV30, with D possibly matching TRBD1 (5 bases). The germline V gene encodes CDR1 GTSNPN and CDR2 SVGIG (reference sequence). The CDR3 sequence is 15 residues long. Trimming cost V 3 bases and J 6 bases, with 21 bases left between them. The CDR3 is CAWRGSTAGSIEQYF. The CDR3 nucleotides read TGTGCCTGGAGGGGTTCGACAGCCGGCTCAATCGAGCAGTACTTC.

The V and J genes are TRBV11-2 and TRBJ1-1; the D is unclear. CDR1 and CDR2 (germline): SGHAT, FQNNGV. The V gene lost 5 bases and the J gene lost 7 bases, with 14 bases spanning the gap. CDR3 size: 13 residues. The CDR3 region is CASSRRSAVEAFF. The CDR3, as DNA: TGTGCCAGCAGCAGACGGTCGGCAGTTGAAGCTTTCTTT.

This clone appeared once. V gene TRBV6-6 combines with J gene TRBJ1-2, with D unresolved. V was trimmed by 0 bases and J by 4 bases, leaving 9 bases between them. This CDR3 spans 14 amino acids. The germline V gene encodes CDR1 MNHNY and CDR2 SVGAGI (reference sequence). The CDR3 DNA reads TGTGCCAGCAGTTACTCGGTTAACGGCTATGGCTACACCTTC. Protein sequence: CASSYSVNGYGYTF.

The V call is TRBV5-6, the J call TRBJ2-1; 14 bases are shared with TRBD2. CDR3 length equals 19 residues. V was pared by 4 bases and J by 0 bases, with 9 bases of the junction left unmatched. From germline, CDR1 is SGHDT and CDR2 YYEEEE. The CDR3 here is CASSPGLAGGSGSYNEQFF. The CDR3 nucleotides read TGTGCCAGCAGCCCCGGACTAGCGGGGGGATCGGGCTCCTACAATGAGCAGTTCTTC.

This clone was recorded once. This CDR3 is CASSPVRDRYEQYF. The DNA of the CDR3 is TGTGCCAGCAGTCCCGTTCGGGACCGCTACGAGCAGTACTTC. V and J are TRBV25-1 and TRBJ2-7; D is possibly TRBD1 or TRBD2 (5 bases each). V was cut by 5 bases and J by 3 bases, with 14 bases left in between. Looked up from germline, CDR1 is MGHDK and CDR2 is SYGVNS. CDR3 length: 14 residues.

The rearrangement uses TRBV19 and TRBJ2-2; D remains ambiguous. Germline assignment: CDR1 LNHDA and CDR2 SQIVND (reference sequence). Trimming cost V 5 bases and J 4 bases, with 8 bases left between them. This CDR3 contains 13 residues. The CDR3 nucleotides are TGTGCCAGTAGTCTTTGGGGCACCGGGGAGCTGTTTTTT. It yields the protein CASSLWGTGELFF. Full variable domain (remainder filled in from reference TRBV19 and TRBJ2-2): DGGITQSPKYLFRKEGQNVTLSCEQNLNHDAMYWYRQDPGQGLRLIYYSQIVNDFQKGDIAEGYSVSREKKESFPLTVTSAQKNPTAFYLCASSLWGTGELFFGEGSRLTVL.